The 20 T cell receptor beta chains presented below share a single source sample, sequenced in a study of T cells after yellow fever vaccination. From the 5' RACE reads, TCRdb called clonotypes with MiXCR, one entry per CDR3 protein. The data show approximately 510,000 distinct CDR3 sequences, about a fifth seen once. The sequences come from PBMCs, collected approximately 22 days after the first yellow fever vaccination. The receptor source for this set is a man in his late teens or twenties who received the YFV17D yellow fever vaccine.

The chain joins TRBV20-1 to TRBJ2-4; D unclear. The CDR3 covers 12 residues. Trimming took off 2 bases at V and 7 bases at J, with 9 bases between the two ends. Germline V gene data show CDR1 as DFQATT and CDR2 as SNEGSKA (reference sequence). CDR3 sequence (DNA): TGCAGTGCTAGACCGGGTTTGAACATTCAGTACTTC. It codes for CSARPGLNIQYF.

This clonotype showed up many times. V and J are TRBV18 and TRBJ2-3, with D uncertain. Germline loops: CDR1 KGHSH, CDR2 LQKENI. Trimming stripped 5 bases from V and 6 bases from J, with 21 bases between. The CDR3 has 16 amino acids. The CDR3 spells CASSKANQRAGDTQYF. CDR3 in DNA: TGTGCCAGCTCAAAGGCTAATCAGCGAGCCGGGGATACGCAGTATTTT.

V usage is TRBV11-3 and J usage is TRBJ2-1, with 11 positions matching TRBD2. In germline, CDR1 is SGHNT, CDR2 YENEEA. The CDR3 totals 17 residues. Losses at the gene ends were 2 bases for V and 5 bases for J; bases not matched to a gene: 8. In nucleotides, the CDR3 is TGTGCCAGCAGCTTAATTTCTAGCGGGGGGCCGCACAATGAGCAGTTCTTC. As protein: CASSLISSGGPHNEQFF. Complete variable domain (other parts from reference TRBV11-3 and TRBJ2-1): EAGVVQSPRYKIIEKKQPVAFWCNPISGHNTLYWYLQNLGQGPELLIRYENEEAVDDSQLPKDRFSAERLKGVDSTLKIQPAELGDSAVYLCASSLISSGGPHNEQFFGPGTRLTVL.

The sample holds a few counts of this clonotype. This sequence joins TRBV6-5 and TRBJ2-1, with D perhaps TRBD1 (5 bases). V lost 4 bases and J lost 8, with 15 bases in between. Germline loops: CDR1 MNHEY, CDR2 SVGAGI. This CDR3 spans 14 amino acids. CDR3 sequence reads: CASSLIGQIDEQFF. CDR3 bases: TGTGCCAGCAGTTTGATAGGACAAATCGATGAGCAGTTCTTC.

The chain recombines TRBV7-2 with TRBJ2-3; D is undetermined. Germline V gives CDR1 SGHTA, CDR2 FQGNSA. Between the trimmed V and J ends, which lost 4 bases and 2 bases, there was a span of 13 bases. CDR3 size: 15 residues. The DNA for the CDR3 is TGTGCCAGCAGCTCCCAGACGGTCCCCACAGATACGCAGTATTTT. Amino acids: CASSSQTVPTDTQYF.

In its sample, this clonotype was seen a few times. Possible read error: a much larger clone is one base away. The gene calls are TRBV5-1 and TRBJ2-5; D tentatively reads TRBD1 or TRBD2 (5 bases each). V shed 3 bases and J shed 5 bases, with 14 bases lying between them. Per germline, CDR1 SGHRS and CDR2 YFSETQ. The CDR3 spans 14 residues. The DNA for the CDR3 is TGCGCCAGCAGCTGGGTGGGGCCGGGGGAGACCCAGTACTTC. Its protein product is CASSWVGPGETQYF.

The V call is TRBV11-2, the J call TRBJ1-5, with TRBD1 as a possible D gene (6 bases). The CDR3 length is 19 residues. V gave up 7 bases and J gave up 9 bases, with 34 bases separating them. Germline loops: CDR1 SGHAT, CDR2 FQNNGV. In nucleotides, the CDR3 is TGTGCCAGCATCCCAATTAAAACCGGGACATATACTTTTATCGGGCCCCAGCATTTT. Translated, it gives CASIPIKTGTYTFIGPQHF.

The V gene is TRBV29-1, the J gene TRBJ2-5, with D perhaps being TRBD1 or TRBD2 (5 bases each). Deletions cut 6 bases from V and 5 bases from J, with 13 bases between. Per germline, CDR1 SQVTM and CDR2 ANQGSEA. The CDR3 is 12 amino acids. CDR3 sequence (DNA): TGCAGCGTGATTCGGGGCGTCGAGACCCAGTACTTC. Its translation is CSVIRGVETQYF.

A few counts support this clonotype. The chain employs TRBV7-9 and TRBJ1-1; D unresolved. The CDR3 covers 11 residues. Germline V CDR1 and CDR2: SEHNR, FQNEAQ (reference sequence). Trimming pared 4 bases from V and 10 bases from J, leaving 10 bases between. The CDR3 is CASSSGYGAFF. DNA of the CDR3: TGTGCCAGCAGCTCTGGGTATGGAGCTTTCTTT.

This chain joins TRBV12-3 or TRBV12-4 and TRBJ2-7; no clear D gene. The CDR3 spans 11 residues. V lost 5 bases and J 6 bases, leaving 8 bases between the germline ends. As DNA, the CDR3 is TGTGCCAGCAGTCTCAATGTCGAGCAGTACTTC. Protein product: CASSLNVEQYF.

The V and J genes are TRBV5-1 and TRBJ2-2; D gene uncertain. CDR3 length: 17 amino acids. From germline, CDR1 is SGHRS and CDR2 YFSETQ. V lost 3 bases and J 0 bases, leaving 15 bases between the germline ends. Here the CDR3 DNA reads TGCGCCAGCAGCTCGAACCAGGCTAACGCGAACACCGGGGAGCTGTTTTTT. Its protein product is CASSSNQANANTGELFF.

The chain employs TRBV20-1 and TRBJ1-1; 7 bases match TRBD1. The CDR3 consists of 14 residues. The V segment lost 2 bases and the J segment 0 bases; nucleotides outside the gene matches: 3. Germline CDR1 reads DFQATT; CDR2 reads SNEGSKA (reference sequence). The CDR3 region is CSARKGQLNTEAFF. Here the CDR3 DNA reads TGCAGTGCTAGAAAGGGACAGCTGAACACTGAAGCTTTCTTT.

The rearrangement links TRBV19 to TRBJ1-5, with a weak D call TRBD1 (6 bases). Trimming removed 5 bases from V and 6 bases from J, with 17 bases in between. The CDR3 spans 15 residues. Germline V gives CDR1 LNHDA, CDR2 SQIVND (reference sequence). Here the CDR3 reads CASSPRWGAGQPQHF. The CDR3 bases are TGTGCCAGTAGTCCCCGGTGGGGGGCTGGTCAGCCCCAGCATTTT.

This clonotype was observed at least ten times. The CDR3 region has the DNA TGTGCCAGCAGTCCAGCCTCGAACACCGGGGAGCTGTTTTTT. It translates to CASSPASNTGELFF. The chain carries TRBV12-3 or TRBV12-4 and TRBJ2-2; D remains ambiguous. V lost 5 bases to trimming and J lost 0 bases, with 7 bases between them. The CDR3 contains 14 residues.

In its sample, this clonotype was seen a few times. This chain connects TRBV19 to TRBJ2-7; 9 bases match TRBD1. The CDR3 has 14 amino acids. From germline, CDR1 is LNHDA and CDR2 SQIVND (reference sequence). After removal of 3 bases from V and 4 bases from J, the junction contained 4 bases not matched to a gene. The CDR3 loop reads CASSMGTGSYEQYF. The CDR3 coding sequence is TGTGCCAGTAGTATGGGGACAGGGAGTTACGAGCAGTACTTC.

The CDR3 DNA reads TGTGCCAGCAGCGTGGGGGAATATGAAAAACTGTTTTTT. Protein product: CASSVGEYEKLFF. The chain uses TRBV9 and TRBJ1-4; a possible D gene is TRBD1 (5 bases). Germline loops: CDR1 SGDLS, CDR2 YYNGEE. V was shortened by 2 bases and J by 6 bases, with 8 bases between the two germline ends. This CDR3 comprises 13 residues.

This chain joins TRBV12-3 or TRBV12-4 and TRBJ1-3; 7 nucleotides agree with TRBD1. The CDR3 covers 15 residues. Trimming took 5 bases from V and 3 from J; bases not matched to a gene: 7. The CDR3: CASSPGQTLGNTIYF. The CDR3 DNA reads TGTGCCAGCAGTCCGGGACAGACCCTTGGAAACACCATATATTTT.

The chain carries TRBV6-1 and TRBJ1-5; TRBD1 aligns across 7 bases. CDR1 and CDR2 from the germline V gene are MNHNS and SASEGT. The CDR3 length is 13 residues. The V gene end was trimmed by 6 bases and the J gene end by 6 bases; junction bases not matched to a gene: 5. CDR3 nucleotides: TGTGCCAGCAGAAGACAGGGAGGTCAGCCCCAGCATTTT. It translates to CASRRQGGQPQHF.

The chain combines TRBV6-1 with TRBJ1-1; D unclear. V was pared by 3 bases and J by 1 base, with 9 bases between. This CDR3 contains 14 residues. Per germline, CDR1 MNHNS and CDR2 SASEGT. CDR3 residues: CASSDGGSNTEAFF. In DNA form, the CDR3 reads TGTGCCAGCAGTGATGGAGGGTCGAACACTGAAGCTTTCTTT.

This clonotype appeared a few times. The V and J genes are TRBV11-2 and TRBJ1-2; D is perhaps TRBD1 (6 bases). This CDR3 is built from 16 residues. V dropped 4 bases and J dropped 7 bases, with 22 bases sitting between them. Germline V gene lookup returns CDR1 SGHAT and CDR2 FQNNGV. The CDR3: CASSSQYHGGARGYTF. CDR3 DNA sequence: TGTGCCAGCAGCTCCCAGTATCACGGGGGCGCGCGTGGCTACACCTTC.